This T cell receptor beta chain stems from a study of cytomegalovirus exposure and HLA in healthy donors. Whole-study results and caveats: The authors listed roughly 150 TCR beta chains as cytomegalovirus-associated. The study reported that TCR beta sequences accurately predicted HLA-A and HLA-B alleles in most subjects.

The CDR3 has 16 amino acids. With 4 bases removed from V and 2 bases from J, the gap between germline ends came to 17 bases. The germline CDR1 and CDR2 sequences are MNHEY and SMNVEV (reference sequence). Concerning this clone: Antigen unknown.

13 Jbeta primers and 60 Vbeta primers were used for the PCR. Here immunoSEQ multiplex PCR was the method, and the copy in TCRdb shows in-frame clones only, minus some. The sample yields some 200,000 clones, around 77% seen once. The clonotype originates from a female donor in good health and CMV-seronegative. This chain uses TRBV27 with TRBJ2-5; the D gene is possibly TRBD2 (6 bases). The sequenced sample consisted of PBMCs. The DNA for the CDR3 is TGTGCCAGCAGTTCCCGTCATAGGGGAGGACAAGAGACCCAGTACTTC. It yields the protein CASSSRHRGGQETQYF.